What follows are 29 T cell receptor beta chains derived from one specimen sequenced in a study of OX40 agonist ivuxolimab in advanced cancers. Method: immunoSEQ multiplex PCR; TCRdb's copy keeps in-frame clones and lacks some. The table lists roughly 60,000 clones, about 80% of them singletons. The material sequenced was CD4+ or CD8+ T cells sorted from blood, taken in a trial of the OX40 agonist ivuxolimab. These receptor sequences come from an adult with an advanced solid tumor such as melanoma, head and neck, liver or kidney cancer.

This chain joins TRBV7-2 and TRBJ2-3; the D is unclear. V was cut by 1 base and J by 6 bases, with 2 bases left in between. Germline lookup yields CDR1 SGHTA and CDR2 FQGNSA. The CDR3 has 11 amino acids. The CDR3 here is CASSLEDTQYF. Written as DNA, the CDR3 is TGTGCCAGCAGCTTAGAGGATACGCAGTATTTT.

V and J are TRBV28 and TRBJ2-1; D might be TRBD1 (5 bases). The germline CDR1 and CDR2 sequences are MDHEN and SYDVKM. The length of the CDR3 is 14 residues. V lost 5 bases and J 9 bases, leaving 17 bases between the germline ends. CDR3 nucleotide sequence: TGTGCCAGCAGTCCGGACAACCTCAGAGGTGAGCAGTTCTTC. Translated: CASSPDNLRGEQFF. The full variable domain, with the rest looked up from reference TRBV28 and TRBJ2-1, is DVKVTQSSRYLVKRTGEKVFLECVQDMDHENMFWYRQDPGLGLRLIYFSYDVKMKEKGDIPEGYSVSREKKERFSLILESASTNQTSMYLCASSPDNLRGEQFFGPGTRLTVL.

This sequence joins TRBV2 and TRBJ1-1; 7 bases are shared with TRBD1. The V gene's germline CDR1 is SNHLY and CDR2 FYNNEI. Unmatched junction bases numbered 7, after V lost 6 bases and J lost 3 bases. This CDR3 is built from 14 residues. CDR3 DNA sequence: TGTGCCAGCAGCCAACAGGGGATCGACACTGAAGCTTTCTTT. Amino acid sequence: CASSQQGIDTEAFF.

V and J are TRBV6-1 and TRBJ2-3; D remains unclear. CDR1 is MNHNS and CDR2 is SASEGT in the germline V gene. The CDR3 is 13 residues long. Trimming stripped 0 bases from V and 2 bases from J, with 3 bases between. CDR3: CASSEANTDTQYF. The CDR3 DNA reads as TGTGCCAGCAGTGAAGCAAACACAGATACGCAGTATTTT.

Concerning this clone itself: Mismatch with germline at one junction end may stem from a read error. The chain couples TRBV20-1 to TRBJ1-2, with D perhaps TRBD1 (5 bases). Germline V gives CDR1 DFQATT, CDR2 SNEGSKA (reference sequence). The length of the CDR3 is 11 residues. CDR3 in amino acids: CSARERLGRTF. CDR3 nucleotide sequence: TGCAGTGCCAGAGAGAGGCTGGGGCGCACCTTC.

The rearrangement joins TRBV7-6 to TRBJ2-7; 12 bases fit TRBD2. Trimming at V came to 5 bases and at J to 7 bases, leaving 9 bases not matched to a gene. The CDR3 is 15 residues long. Per germline, CDR1 SGHVS and CDR2 FNYEAQ. This chain's CDR3 is CASSPLAGGHGEQYF. As DNA, the CDR3 is TGTGCCAGCAGCCCTCTAGCGGGGGGGCATGGGGAGCAGTACTTC.

V is TRBV6-5 and J is TRBJ2-7; 8 bases are shared with TRBD1. The junction had 8 bases not matched to a gene; V was cut back by 6 bases and J by 7 bases. Germline CDR1 reads MNHEY; CDR2 reads SVGAGI. The CDR3 covers 13 residues. This chain's CDR3 is CASSETQGAEQYF. In DNA form, the CDR3 reads TGTGCCAGCAGCGAGACTCAGGGGGCTGAGCAGTACTTC.

This chain joins TRBV6-4 and TRBJ2-7; 10 bases are a match to TRBD2. Germline V lookup: CDR1 MRHNA, CDR2 SNTAGT. The junction had 13 bases not matched to a gene; V was cut back by 7 bases and J by 7 bases. The CDR3 is made up of 15 amino acids. This CDR3 reads CASTKQSGGVWEQYF. CDR3 bases: TGTGCCAGCACCAAACAGAGCGGGGGGGTTTGGGAGCAGTACTTC.

Written as DNA, the CDR3 is TGTGCCACTGGGGCTTCCTACAATGAGCAGTTCTTC. Residues: CATGASYNEQFF. The chain recombines TRBV5-6 with TRBJ2-1; tentatively, D is TRBD1 (5 bases). The CDR3 loop spans 12 amino acids. The germline gives CDR1 SGHDT, CDR2 YYEEEE. Trimming left V 9 bases short and J 1 base short, with 8 bases between.

The V gene is TRBV11-2, the J gene TRBJ1-1, with 7 positions matching TRBD1. From germline, CDR1 is SGHAT and CDR2 FQNNGV. This CDR3 has 16 amino acids. Trimming removed 5 bases from V and 0 bases from J; junction bases left unmatched: 9. The CDR3 loop is CASSGPPGQLNTEAFF. CDR3 coding DNA: TGTGCCAGCAGCGGCCCGCCGGGACAGCTGAACACTGAAGCTTTCTTT.

This chain joins TRBV6-5 and TRBJ2-1; D gene unclear. Deletions cut 7 bases from V and 4 bases from J, with 5 bases between. Germline V gene sequence: CDR1 MNHEY, CDR2 SVGAGI. This CDR3 spans 11 amino acids. CDR3 loop: CASILYNEQFF. In DNA, the CDR3 is TGTGCCAGCATCCTATACAATGAGCAGTTCTTC.

CDR3 DNA: TGTGCCAGCAGCCGTAGACAGATTGCAACTAATGAAAAACTGTTTTTT. It codes for CASSRRQIATNEKLFF. The chain combines TRBV9 with TRBJ1-4; D is possibly TRBD1 (5 bases). Germline V gene data show CDR1 as SGDLS and CDR2 as YYNGEE. This CDR3 comprises 16 residues. V lost 4 bases, J lost 0 bases, and 13 bases lay in between.

The chain carries TRBV5-4 and TRBJ2-1; D is unclear. Germline-derived CDR1 and CDR2 are SGHNT and YYREEE (reference sequence). The CDR3 is made up of 17 amino acids. The V gene lost 0 bases and the J gene lost 8 bases, with 21 bases spanning the gap. In DNA, the CDR3 is TGTGCCAGCAGCTTGGGGAAGGCAGGCCTCACTCTCGATGAGCAGTTCTTC. Translating it yields CASSLGKAGLTLDEQFF.

The chain combines TRBV2 with TRBJ1-6, with D unclear. V lost 5 bases, J lost 3 bases, and 8 bases lay in between. Germline V CDR1 and CDR2: SNHLY, FYNNEI. CDR3 size: 14 residues. For the CDR3, the DNA is TGTGCCAGCAGTTGGCAGAACTATAATTCACCCCTCCACTTT. It specifies CASSWQNYNSPLHF.

V gene TRBV7-3 combines with J gene TRBJ2-1; 10 nucleotides line up with TRBD2. The CDR3 contains 15 residues. In germline, CDR1 is SGHTA, CDR2 FQGTGA. Trimming removed 3 bases from V and 8 bases from J; junction bases left unmatched: 7. The CDR3 spells CASSLASGSLDEQFF. The DNA of the CDR3 is TGTGCCAGCAGCTTGGCTAGCGGGAGTCTAGATGAGCAGTTCTTC.

The V call is TRBV7-6, the J call TRBJ2-1, with D perhaps TRBD2 (6 bases). Trimming cost V 2 bases and J 9 bases, with 20 bases left between them. The CDR3 loop spans 16 amino acids. CDR1 is SGHVS, CDR2 FNYEAQ, per germline. CDR3 sequence reads: CASSLTGLGDRGEQFF. The CDR3 DNA reads as TGTGCCAGCAGCTTAACGGGACTGGGGGACCGCGGTGAGCAGTTCTTC.

V usage is TRBV11-2 and J usage is TRBJ2-2; 8 bases fit TRBD2. V was clipped by 6 bases and J by 5 bases; unmatched bases: 5. This CDR3 spans 14 amino acids. Germline CDR1 is SGHAT and CDR2 is FQNNGV. The CDR3 spells CASSLSGGTGELFF. In DNA, the CDR3 is TGTGCCAGCAGTCTTTCGGGGGGGACCGGGGAGCTGTTTTTT.

The rearrangement links TRBV4-1 to TRBJ2-1, with D maybe TRBD2 (6 bases). Trimming cost V 6 bases and J 0 bases, with 15 bases left between them. Per germline, CDR1 MGHRA and CDR2 YSYEKL. CDR3 length equals 16 residues. The CDR3 sequence: CASRAGTQRSYNEQFF. CDR3 DNA: TGCGCCAGCAGGGCGGGGACCCAACGCTCCTACAATGAGCAGTTCTTC.

This clone was seen only a few times. This sequence joins TRBV30 and TRBJ2-6; 8 bases are a match to TRBD2. There are 19 residues in the CDR3. From germline, CDR1 is GTSNPN and CDR2 SVGIG (reference sequence). J was trimmed by 0 bases and V by 0 bases; bases with no gene match: 10. The CDR3 sequence: CAWSVGGLAGFSGANVLTF. In nucleotides, the CDR3 is TGTGCCTGGAGTGTGGGGGGGCTAGCGGGTTTCTCTGGGGCCAACGTCCTGACTTTC.

The chain couples TRBV5-1 to TRBJ2-7; D is undetermined. Germline assignment: CDR1 SGHRS and CDR2 YFSETQ. V was cut by 3 bases and J by 0 bases, with 10 bases left in between. This CDR3 has 14 residues. The CDR3 DNA is TGCGCCAGCAGCTATAGGACGGGCTCCTACGAGCAGTACTTC. Its translation is CASSYRTGSYEQYF.

This rearrangement joins TRBV2 to TRBJ2-4, with D perhaps TRBD2 (5 bases). Germline loops: CDR1 SNHLY, CDR2 FYNNEI. Trimming cost V 4 bases and J 4 bases, with 8 bases left between them. The CDR3 covers 13 residues. CDR3 bases: TGTGCCAGCAGTGTGGGAGTGAAAAACATTCAGTACTTC. Translation gives CASSVGVKNIQYF.

The CDR3 DNA is TGTGCCAGCAGTTCCGCGGGTGTTGAAAAACTGTTTTTT. Its translation is CASSSAGVEKLFF. The rearrangement joins TRBV27 to TRBJ1-4; D is ambiguous. Looked up from germline, CDR1 is MNHEY and CDR2 is SMNVEV (reference sequence). The CDR3 contains 13 residues. The V gene lost 4 bases and the J gene lost 7 bases, with 10 bases spanning the gap.

The chain joins TRBV11-3 to TRBJ2-5, with 7 bases aligning to TRBD1. CDR3 length equals 14 residues. CDR1 SGHNT and CDR2 YENEEA come from the germline V gene. Trimming took 1 base from V and 5 from J; bases not matched to a gene: 4. The CDR3 loop reads CASSLGGGLETQYF. CDR3 nucleotides: TGTGCCAGCAGCTTAGGAGGGGGCTTGGAGACCCAGTACTTC.

The chain has TRBV9 and TRBJ2-7; 7 positions match TRBD1. Germline loops: CDR1 SGDLS, CDR2 YYNGEE. V gave up 4 bases and J gave up 2 bases; unmatched junction bases: 9. This CDR3 has 15 amino acids. The CDR3 reads CASSSIGTAPYEQYF. CDR3 DNA: TGTGCCAGCAGCTCGATCGGGACAGCGCCCTACGAGCAGTACTTC.

V is TRBV28 and J is TRBJ2-1; D gene unclear. Germline CDR1 reads MDHEN; CDR2 reads SYDVKM. The CDR3 totals 12 residues. With 7 bases removed from V and 3 bases from J, the gap between germline ends came to 7 bases. CDR3 DNA: TGTGCCAGCACTGGAGTCTACAATGAGCAGTTCTTC. Residues: CASTGVYNEQFF. Variable domain in full (rest from reference TRBV28 and TRBJ2-1): DVKVTQSSRYLVKRTGEKVFLECVQDMDHENMFWYRQDPGLGLRLIYFSYDVKMKEKGDIPEGYSVSREKKERFSLILESASTNQTSMYLCASTGVYNEQFFGPGTRLTVL.

This rearrangement joins TRBV11-2 to TRBJ1-2; 8 bases are shared with TRBD1. CDR3 size: 12 residues. Losses at the gene ends were 5 bases for V and 5 bases for J; bases not matched to a gene: 1. Germline V CDR1 and CDR2: SGHAT, FQNNGV. CDR3 amino acids: CASSRTGYGYTF. The CDR3 DNA reads TGTGCCAGCAGCCGGACAGGGTATGGCTACACCTTC.

V gene TRBV11-2 combines with J gene TRBJ1-5; D remains unclear. V lost 5 bases, J lost 6 bases, and 11 bases lay in between. The CDR3 is 13 residues long. Germline values: CDR1 SGHAT, CDR2 FQNNGV. The CDR3 DNA sequence: TGTGCCAGCAGCGAAAAGCTAGGTCAGCCCCAGCATTTT. This gives the protein CASSEKLGQPQHF.

In its sample, this clone was seen once. The V call is TRBV9, the J call TRBJ2-1, with D perhaps assigned TRBD1 or TRBD2 (6 bases each). Trimming left V 1 base short and J 0 bases short, with 14 bases between. Germline V CDR1 and CDR2: SGDLS, YYNGEE. CDR3 size: 17 residues. The CDR3 region has the DNA TGTGCCAGCAGCGTAACCCCCGGGGGCGACTCCTACAATGAGCAGTTCTTC. This translates into CASSVTPGGDSYNEQFF.

This clone was picked up one time. The chain couples TRBV2 to TRBJ2-7; 9 positions match TRBD1. This CDR3 has 15 amino acids. Germline V gene lookup returns CDR1 SNHLY and CDR2 FYNNEI. V trimming: 7 bases; J trimming: 3 bases; junction bases outside the gene matches: 10. CDR3 nucleotide sequence: TGTGCCAGCAACCGGGACAGGGTATGGAACTACGAGCAGTACTTC. As protein: CASNRDRVWNYEQYF. Combining the CDR3 with reference TRBV2 and TRBJ2-7 gives the whole variable domain EPEVTQTPSHQVTQMGQEVILRCVPISNHLYFYWYRQILGQKVEFLVSFYNNEISEKSEIFDDQFSVERPDGSNFTLKIRSTKLEDSAMYFCASNRDRVWNYEQYFGPGTRLTVT.